These T cell receptor beta chains were read from a single sample in a study of blood T cell repertoires in COVID-19. Sequencing used immunoSEQ multiplex PCR; TCRdb keeps in-frame clones, though not all of them. The sample has 150,000 to 200,000 clones, approximately 73% seen once. Source material: PBMCs or T cells enriched from blood (not recorded which). These TCRs come from a woman aged 50 to 60 with acute COVID-19. CDR3s include the opening cysteine and the closing phenylalanine or tryptophan. The D gene is left open where the match is weak. Only part of the rows carry a size: once, few, many, or a class if the clone is expanded.

TRBJ1-4 - - TRBV25-1 TGTGCCAGCAGTGATATCACCGAGGGAGGCAAACTGTTTTTT CASSDITEGGKLFF
TRBJ2-1 - - TRBV18 TGTGCCAGCTCACCCCCCCCAGTTTACAATGAGCAGTTCTTC CASSPPPVYNEQFF
TRBJ1-6 TRBD1 - TRBV5-5 TGTGCCAGCAGCCACCGGGACAGGGTTTCACCCCTCCACTTT CASSHRDRVSPLHF
TRBJ2-1 - - TRBV29-1 TGCAGCGTTGAGGGTCCCGGGACAGCGGGGGACAATGAGCAGTTCTTC CSVEGPGTAGDNEQFF
TRBJ2-2 - - TRBV29-1 TGCAGCGTTGTCCAAGGGGTCGCGAACACCGGGGAGCTGTTTTTT CSVVQGVANTGELFF
TRBJ1-4 TRBD1 once TRBV11-3 TGTGCCAGCAGCTTGGCCGGAAGGGGGCTTAGGCTTGAAAAACTGTTTTTT CASSLAGRGLRLEKLFF
TRBJ1-1 TRBD1 - TRBV27 TGTGCCAGCAGTTCGTACTCGACAGGGGTGAACACTGAAGCTTTCTTT CASSSYSTGVNTEAFF
TRBJ1-2 - - TRBV4-1 TGCGCCAGCAGCCAAGTCGGGGTGCATCGTGACTATGGCTACACCTTC CASSQVGVHRDYGYTF
TRBJ1-6 TRBD1 - TRBV5-1 TGCGCCAGCGGAGGTGGACAGGGTCCTTCACCCCTCCACTTT CASGGGQGPSPLHF
TRBJ1-4 TRBD1 - TRBV4-1 TGCGCCAGCAGCCTGGGGACAGGGATGACTAATGAAAAACTGTTTTTT CASSLGTGMTNEKLFF
TRBJ1-5 - - TRBV4-3 TGCGCCAGCAGCCAAGATGGGGGGGCTCGTCAGCCCCAGCATTTT CASSQDGGARQPQHF